Listed below are T cell receptor beta chains from one sample, sequenced in a study of blood T cell repertoires in COVID-19. This table comes from immunoSEQ multiplex PCR, and its TCRdb copy is limited to in-frame clones, with some not included. There are approximately 320,000 clones in the sample; roughly 90% occur only once, and around 10% lies in the top ten. Input material: peripheral blood. The receptors were sampled from a woman aged 25 to 39 with COVID-19, enrolled during active disease. CDR3s include the opening cysteine and the closing phenylalanine or tryptophan. The D gene is left open where the match is weak. A clone size is listed for some rows: how often the clone was seen (once, few, many), or a class if it is expanded.

v_gene: TRBV6-6
j_gene: TRBJ2-5
abundance: -
d_gene: TRBD2
CDR3aa: CASSYRIAGGRETQYF
CDR3nt: TGTGCCAGCAGTTACCGGATAGCGGGGGGGCGGGAGACCCAGTACTTC

v_gene: TRBV20-1
j_gene: TRBJ2-5
abundance: -
d_gene: -
CDR3aa: CSASDTAGFPQETQYF
CDR3nt: TGCAGTGCTAGTGATACCGCAGGGTTTCCCCAAGAGACCCAGTACTTC

v_gene: TRBV29-1
j_gene: TRBJ1-1
abundance: -
d_gene: -
CDR3aa: CSQRRRDRSEAFF
CDR3nt: TGCAGCCAAAGGAGGAGGGACCGCTCTGAAGCTTTCTTT

v_gene: TRBV6-6
j_gene: TRBJ2-5
abundance: -
d_gene: TRBD2
CDR3aa: CASRLTSGYRQETQYF
CDR3nt: TGTGCCAGCAGACTAACTAGCGGGTATCGCCAAGAGACCCAGTACTTC

v_gene: TRBV10-3
j_gene: TRBJ2-1
abundance: -
d_gene: -
CDR3aa: CAISDPLTPFF
CDR3nt: TGTGCCATCAGTGACCCCCTAACCCCGTTCTTC

v_gene: TRBV2
j_gene: TRBJ1-2
abundance: once
d_gene: -
CDR3aa: CASSRTGHYGYTF
CDR3nt: TGTGCCAGCAGTCGAACAGGACACTATGGCTACACCTTC

v_gene: TRBV10-2
j_gene: TRBJ2-7
abundance: -
d_gene: TRBD1
CDR3aa: CASSVFQGDAQYF
CDR3nt: TGCGCCAGCAGTGTTTTTCAGGGGGACGCCCAGTACTTC

v_gene: TRBV29-1
j_gene: TRBJ1-3
abundance: -
d_gene: -
CDR3aa: CSVDHRAGSSGNTIYF
CDR3nt: TGCAGCGTTGATCATCGCGCAGGAAGCTCTGGAAACACCATATATTTT

v_gene: TRBV19
j_gene: TRBJ2-5
abundance: few
d_gene: TRBD2
CDR3aa: CASSKTSGGVQETQYF
CDR3nt: TGTGCCAGTAGTAAGACTAGCGGGGGGGTTCAAGAGACCCAGTACTTC

v_gene: TRBV25-1
j_gene: TRBJ2-5
abundance: -
d_gene: -
CDR3aa: CASSEWLEGFQETQYF
CDR3nt: TGTGCCAGCAGTGAATGGCTGGAGGGATTTCAAGAGACCCAGTACTTC

v_gene: TRBV18
j_gene: TRBJ2-7
abundance: -
d_gene: -
CDR3aa: CASSPAGGSYEQYF
CDR3nt: TGTGCCAGCTCACCAGCCGGAGGCTCCTACGAGCAGTACTTC

v_gene: TRBV5-1
j_gene: TRBJ1-2
abundance: -
d_gene: TRBD1
CDR3aa: CASSLARSGTGVYGYTF
CDR3nt: TGCGCCAGCAGCTTGGCCCGCTCCGGGACAGGGGTCTATGGCTACACCTTC

v_gene: TRBV5-1
j_gene: TRBJ1-6
abundance: few
d_gene: -
CDR3aa: CASSLMTGSNNSPLHF
CDR3nt: TGCGCCAGCAGCTTGATGACAGGTTCAAATAATTCACCCCTCCACTTT

v_gene: TRBV21-1
j_gene: TRBJ2-5
abundance: -
d_gene: -
CDR3aa: CASSKGNKGHHQETQYF
CDR3nt: TGTGCCAGCAGCAAGGGAAATAAAGGACACCACCAAGAGACCCAGTACTTC

v_gene: TRBV10-2
j_gene: TRBJ1-1
abundance: -
d_gene: -
CDR3aa: CASSESWPLNTEAFF
CDR3nt: TGCGCCAGCAGTGAGTCGTGGCCGCTGAACACTGAAGCTTTCTTT

v_gene: TRBV11-3
j_gene: TRBJ2-2
abundance: -
d_gene: TRBD2
CDR3aa: CASIRGGIELAGANPGELFF
CDR3nt: TGTGCCAGCATCCGAGGAGGGATCGAGCTAGCGGGGGCAAATCCCGGGGAGCTGTTTTTT

v_gene: TRBV5-1
j_gene: TRBJ1-2
abundance: -
d_gene: TRBD1
CDR3aa: CASRDFRTGVNYGYTF
CDR3nt: TGCGCCAGCAGGGACTTTCGGACAGGGGTTAACTATGGCTACACCTTC

v_gene: TRBV14
j_gene: TRBJ2-5
abundance: -
d_gene: TRBD1
CDR3aa: CASSRLTGGWQETQYF
CDR3nt: TGTGCCAGCAGCCGACTGACAGGGGGCTGGCAAGAGACCCAGTACTTC

v_gene: TRBV5-1
j_gene: TRBJ2-2
abundance: -
d_gene: TRBD2
CDR3aa: CASSPQLAGTGELFF
CDR3nt: TGCGCCAGCAGCCCCCAGTTAGCGGGGACCGGGGAGCTGTTTTTT

v_gene: TRBV30
j_gene: TRBJ1-2
abundance: -
d_gene: -
CDR3aa: CAYRVLHGYTF
CDR3nt: TGTGCCTACAGGGTTTTGCATGGCTACACCTTC

v_gene: TRBV25-1
j_gene: TRBJ2-5
abundance: -
d_gene: -
CDR3aa: CASSEWQQETQYF
CDR3nt: TGTGCCAGCAGTGAATGGCAGCAAGAGACCCAGTACTTC

v_gene: TRBV11-2
j_gene: TRBJ1-1
abundance: -
d_gene: TRBD1
CDR3aa: CASRSPRGRLPEAFF
CDR3nt: TGTGCCAGCAGGTCCCCCAGGGGGCGCTTACCTGAAGCTTTCTTT

v_gene: TRBV13
j_gene: TRBJ2-5
abundance: -
d_gene: TRBD2
CDR3aa: CASSLKGRLAGAQETQYF
CDR3nt: TGTGCCAGCAGCCTGAAGGGACGACTAGCGGGGGCCCAAGAGACCCAGTACTTC

v_gene: TRBV29-1
j_gene: TRBJ1-1
abundance: -
d_gene: -
CDR3aa: CSVFEGGTHEAFF
CDR3nt: TGCAGCGTTTTTGAGGGAGGGACTCACGAAGCTTTCTTT

v_gene: TRBV10-3
j_gene: TRBJ1-1
abundance: few
d_gene: TRBD1
CDR3aa: CAISPQGDYTEAFF
CDR3nt: TGTGCCATCAGCCCACAGGGGGACTACACTGAAGCTTTCTTT

v_gene: TRBV4-2
j_gene: TRBJ2-1
abundance: -
d_gene: -
CDR3aa: CASSQALDSYNEQFF
CDR3nt: TGTGCCAGCAGCCAAGCCCTAGATAGCTACAATGAGCAGTTCTTC

v_gene: TRBV7-9
j_gene: TRBJ2-3
abundance: few
d_gene: TRBD2
CDR3aa: CASSLGRAGDRTDTQYF
CDR3nt: TGTGCCAGCAGCTTAGGAAGAGCGGGGGACCGCACAGATACGCAGTATTTT

v_gene: TRBV6-5
j_gene: TRBJ2-7
abundance: -
d_gene: TRBD1
CDR3aa: CASSYGTGARYEQYF
CDR3nt: TGTGCCAGCAGTTACGGGACAGGGGCCCGCTACGAGCAGTACTTC

v_gene: TRBV7-8
j_gene: TRBJ1-5
abundance: few
d_gene: -
CDR3aa: CASSLGGPQHF
CDR3nt: TGTGCCAGCAGCTTAGGCGGGCCCCAGCATTTT

v_gene: TRBV1
j_gene: TRBJ2-3
abundance: -
d_gene: -
CDR3aa: CTSSQAVAGGRGTDTQYF
CDR3nt: TGCACCAGCAGCCAAGCGGTCGCGGGGGGGCGAGGAACAGATACGCAGTATTTT

v_gene: TRBV7-9
j_gene: TRBJ2-5
abundance: -
d_gene: TRBD2
CDR3aa: CASSLVAGGRETQYF
CDR3nt: TGTGCCAGCAGCTTAGTGGCGGGGGGGCGAGAGACCCAGTACTTC

v_gene: TRBV28
j_gene: TRBJ1-4
abundance: -
d_gene: TRBD1
CDR3aa: CASSFRDRARVKLFF
CDR3nt: TGTGCCAGCAGTTTCCGGGACAGGGCCAGGGTAAAACTGTTTTTT

v_gene: TRBV11-2
j_gene: TRBJ2-3
abundance: -
d_gene: TRBD2
CDR3aa: CASSTLAGGPGDTQYF
CDR3nt: TGTGCCAGCAGCACACTAGCGGGGGGGCCGGGAGATACGCAGTATTTT

v_gene: TRBV3-1/TRBV3-2
j_gene: TRBJ1-1
abundance: -
d_gene: -
CDR3aa: CASSQVVRGTEAFF
CDR3nt: TGTGCCAGCAGCCAAGTGGTCAGGGGCACTGAAGCTTTCTTT

v_gene: TRBV27
j_gene: TRBJ2-5
abundance: -
d_gene: -
CDR3aa: CASSFSFRGKETQYF
CDR3nt: TGTGCCAGCAGTTTCAGTTTTCGAGGGAAAGAGACCCAGTACTTC

v_gene: TRBV18
j_gene: TRBJ2-7
abundance: -
d_gene: -
CDR3aa: CASSKRDNSYEQYF
CDR3nt: TGTGCCAGCTCGAAACGGGACAATTCCTACGAGCAGTACTTC

v_gene: TRBV19
j_gene: TRBJ1-1
abundance: -
d_gene: -
CDR3aa: CASSITARQANTEAFF
CDR3nt: TGTGCCAGTAGTATCACCGCCCGACAGGCCAACACTGAAGCTTTCTTT

v_gene: TRBV6-6
j_gene: TRBJ2-7
abundance: -
d_gene: TRBD1
CDR3aa: CASTQGQGGEQYF
CDR3nt: TGTGCCAGCACCCAAGGACAGGGGGGCGAGCAGTACTTC

v_gene: TRBV6-1
j_gene: TRBJ2-7
abundance: -
d_gene: -
CDR3aa: CASSEAEGSSYEQYF
CDR3nt: TGTGCCAGCAGTGAAGCGGAGGGTTCCTCCTACGAGCAGTACTTC

v_gene: TRBV19
j_gene: TRBJ1-5
abundance: -
d_gene: -
CDR3aa: CASTPLLGNQPQHF
CDR3nt: TGTGCCAGTACCCCATTACTGGGCAATCAGCCCCAGCATTTT

v_gene: TRBV30
j_gene: TRBJ2-1
abundance: -
d_gene: -
CDR3aa: CAWDGIPNEQFF
CDR3nt: TGTGCCTGGGACGGGATCCCCAATGAGCAGTTCTTC

v_gene: TRBV28
j_gene: TRBJ1-2
abundance: -
d_gene: TRBD1
CDR3aa: CASVGDRVYGYTF
CDR3nt: TGTGCCAGCGTAGGGGACAGGGTCTATGGCTACACCTTC

v_gene: TRBV5-4
j_gene: TRBJ2-1
abundance: -
d_gene: -
CDR3aa: CASSHTGIAYNEQFF
CDR3nt: TGTGCCAGCAGCCATACAGGGATCGCCTACAATGAGCAGTTCTTC

v_gene: TRBV30
j_gene: TRBJ1-6
abundance: -
d_gene: TRBD1
CDR3aa: CALGQGAGNSPLHF
CDR3nt: TGTGCCTTGGGACAGGGCGCTGGAAATTCACCCCTCCACTTT

v_gene: TRBV6-1
j_gene: TRBJ2-5
abundance: -
d_gene: TRBD1
CDR3aa: CASSEGQGAAETQYF
CDR3nt: TGTGCCAGCAGTGAGGGACAGGGGGCGGCAGAGACCCAGTACTTC

v_gene: TRBV7-9
j_gene: TRBJ2-5
abundance: -
d_gene: -
CDR3aa: CASSLGTFQETQYF
CDR3nt: TGTGCCAGCAGCTTAGGGACATTCCAAGAGACCCAGTACTTC

v_gene: TRBV7-9
j_gene: TRBJ1-4
abundance: few
d_gene: -
CDR3aa: CASSHEQKDSVSRKLFF
CDR3nt: TGTGCCAGCAGCCACGAACAGAAGGACAGCGTAAGTCGGAAACTGTTTTTT

v_gene: TRBV11-2
j_gene: TRBJ2-1
abundance: -
d_gene: -
CDR3aa: CASSLVARPDNEQFF
CDR3nt: TGTGCCAGCAGCTTAGTGGCTAGGCCCGACAATGAGCAGTTCTTC

v_gene: TRBV14
j_gene: TRBJ2-3
abundance: -
d_gene: -
CDR3aa: CASSQDHADTQYF
CDR3nt: TGTGCCAGCAGCCAAGATCATGCGGATACGCAGTATTTT

v_gene: TRBV5-5
j_gene: TRBJ2-7
abundance: -
d_gene: TRBD1
CDR3aa: CASSLEWSGGEQYF
CDR3nt: TGTGCCAGCAGCTTGGAGTGGTCAGGGGGAGAGCAGTACTTC

v_gene: TRBV7-2
j_gene: TRBJ2-1
abundance: -
d_gene: TRBD2
CDR3aa: CASTPGGGGMWEQFF
CDR3nt: TGTGCCAGCACGCCCGGCGGGGGGGGGATGTGGGAGCAGTTCTTC

v_gene: TRBV5-1
j_gene: TRBJ1-4
abundance: -
d_gene: -
CDR3aa: CASRLVSMRDEKLFF
CDR3nt: TGCGCCAGCAGACTCGTCTCCATGCGGGATGAAAAACTGTTTTTT

v_gene: TRBV6-5
j_gene: TRBJ2-3
abundance: -
d_gene: -
CDR3aa: CASSFSGQISDTQYF
CDR3nt: TGTGCCAGCAGTTTTAGCGGCCAAATTTCAGATACGCAGTATTTT